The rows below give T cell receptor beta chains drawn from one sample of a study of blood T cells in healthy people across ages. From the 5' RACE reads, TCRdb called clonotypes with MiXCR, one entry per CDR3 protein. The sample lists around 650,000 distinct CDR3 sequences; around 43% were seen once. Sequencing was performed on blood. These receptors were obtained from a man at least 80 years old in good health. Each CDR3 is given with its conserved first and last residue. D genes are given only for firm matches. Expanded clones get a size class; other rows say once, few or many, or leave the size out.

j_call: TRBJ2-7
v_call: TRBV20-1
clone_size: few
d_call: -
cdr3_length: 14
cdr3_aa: CSASITKSSYEQYF
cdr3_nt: TGCAGTGCTAGCATTACTAAGAGCTCCTACGAGCAGTACTTC

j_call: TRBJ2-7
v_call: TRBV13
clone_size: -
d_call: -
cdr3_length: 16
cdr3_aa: CASSLVRGLESYEQYF
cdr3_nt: TGTGCCAGCAGCTTAGTTCGGGGGCTGGAATCCTACGAGCAGTACTTC

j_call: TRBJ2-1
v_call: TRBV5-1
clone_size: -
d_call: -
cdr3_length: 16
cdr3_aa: CASSWGDSPLQETQFF
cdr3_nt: TGCGCCAGCAGCTGGGGAGACAGTCCCCTCCAAGAGACCCAGTTCTTC

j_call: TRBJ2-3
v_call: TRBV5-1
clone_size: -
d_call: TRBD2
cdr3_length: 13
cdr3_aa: CASSVGGYDTQYF
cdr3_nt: TGCGCCAGCAGCGTGGGAGGGTACGATACGCAGTATTTT

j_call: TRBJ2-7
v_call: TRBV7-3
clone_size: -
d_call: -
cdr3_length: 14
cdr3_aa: CASSPVGTSYEQYF
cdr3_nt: TGTGCCAGCAGCCCTGTAGGAACCTCCTACGAGCAGTACTTC

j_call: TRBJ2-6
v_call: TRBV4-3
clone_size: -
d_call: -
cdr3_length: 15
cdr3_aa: CASSQDPRGANVLTF
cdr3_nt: TGCGCCAGCAGCCAAGATCCCAGGGGGGCCAACGTCCTGACTTTC

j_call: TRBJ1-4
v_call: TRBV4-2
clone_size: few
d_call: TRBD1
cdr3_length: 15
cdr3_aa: CASSQLRTGLGKLFF
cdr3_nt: TGTGCCAGCAGCCAACTGAGGACAGGGTTAGGAAAACTGTTTTTT

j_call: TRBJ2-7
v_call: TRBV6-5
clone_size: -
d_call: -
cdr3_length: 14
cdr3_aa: CASSDSRQHNEQYF
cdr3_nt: TGTGCCAGCAGTGACTCGAGACAGCACAATGAGCAGTACTTC

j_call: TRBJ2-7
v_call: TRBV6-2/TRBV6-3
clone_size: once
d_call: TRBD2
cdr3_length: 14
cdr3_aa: CASRQTASGYEQYF
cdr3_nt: TGTGCCAGCAGACAGACGGCTAGCGGCTACGAGCAGTACTTC

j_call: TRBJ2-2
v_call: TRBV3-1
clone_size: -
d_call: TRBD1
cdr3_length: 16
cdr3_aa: CASSLGTGANTGELFF
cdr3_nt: TGTGCCAGCAGCCTCGGGACAGGGGCAAACACCGGGGAGCTGTTTTTT

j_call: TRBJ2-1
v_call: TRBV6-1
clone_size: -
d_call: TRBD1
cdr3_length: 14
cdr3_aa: CASTDRVSSYEQFF
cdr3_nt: TGTGCCAGCACCGACAGGGTGAGCTCCTACGAGCAGTTCTTC

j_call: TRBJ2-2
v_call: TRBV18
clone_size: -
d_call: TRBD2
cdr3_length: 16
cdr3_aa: CASSPSGSAGSGELFF
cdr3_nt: TGTGCCAGCTCACCTAGCGGGAGCGCCGGTTCCGGGGAGCTGTTTTTT

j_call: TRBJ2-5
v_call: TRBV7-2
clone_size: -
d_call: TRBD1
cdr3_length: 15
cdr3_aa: CASSLGQGVGETQYF
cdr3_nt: TGTGCCAGCAGCTTAGGCCAGGGGGTAGGAGAGACCCAGTACTTC

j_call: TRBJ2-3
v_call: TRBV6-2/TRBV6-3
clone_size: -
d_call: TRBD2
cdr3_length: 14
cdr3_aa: CASRGLVRPDTQYF
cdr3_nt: TGTGCCAGCCGGGGACTAGTTCGACCAGATACGCAGTATTTT

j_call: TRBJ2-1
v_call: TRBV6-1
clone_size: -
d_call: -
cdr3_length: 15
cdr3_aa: CASREGDGNYNEQFF
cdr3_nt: TGTGCCAGCAGGGAGGGGGACGGTAACTACAATGAGCAGTTCTTC

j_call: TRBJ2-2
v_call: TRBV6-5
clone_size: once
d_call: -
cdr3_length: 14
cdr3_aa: CASSPRGSIGELFF
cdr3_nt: TGTGCCAGCAGTCCCCGGGGCAGCATCGGGGAGCTGTTTTTT

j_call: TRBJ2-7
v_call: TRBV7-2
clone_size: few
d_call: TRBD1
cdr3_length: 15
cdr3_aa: CASSLYPGGPSEQYF
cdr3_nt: TGTGCCAGCAGCTTATATCCAGGGGGCCCGTCCGAGCAGTACTTC

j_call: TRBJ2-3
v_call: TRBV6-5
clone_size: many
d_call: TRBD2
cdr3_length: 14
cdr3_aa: CASRAGLGSDTQYF
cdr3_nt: TGTGCCAGCAGAGCAGGACTAGGTTCAGATACGCAGTATTTT

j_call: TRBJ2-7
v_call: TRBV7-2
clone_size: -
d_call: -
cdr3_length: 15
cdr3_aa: CASSHNSFSYNEQYF
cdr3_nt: TGTGCCAGCAGCCATAACAGTTTCTCCTACAATGAGCAGTACTTC

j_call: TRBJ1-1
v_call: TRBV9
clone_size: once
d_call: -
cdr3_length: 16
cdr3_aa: CASSPRGVQGGTEAFF
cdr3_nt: TGTGCCAGCAGCCCCCGGGGAGTCCAGGGAGGCACTGAAGCTTTCTTT

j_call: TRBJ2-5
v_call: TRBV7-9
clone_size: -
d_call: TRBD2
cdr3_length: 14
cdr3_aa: CASSAGLAEEAQYF
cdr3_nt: TGTGCCAGCAGCGCCGGACTAGCGGAAGAGGCCCAGTACTTC

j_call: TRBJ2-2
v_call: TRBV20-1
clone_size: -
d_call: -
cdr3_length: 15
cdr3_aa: CSARGGGWDTGELFF
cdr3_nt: TGCAGTGCTAGAGGTGGGGGTTGGGACACCGGGGAGCTGTTTTTT

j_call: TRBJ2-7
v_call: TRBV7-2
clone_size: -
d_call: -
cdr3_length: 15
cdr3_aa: CASSLVMGQDKEQYF
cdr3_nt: TGTGCCAGCAGCTTAGTGATGGGCCAAGACAAGGAGCAGTACTTC

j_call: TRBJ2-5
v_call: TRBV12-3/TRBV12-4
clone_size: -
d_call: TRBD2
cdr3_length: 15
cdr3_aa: CASSSSGRRVWEQYF
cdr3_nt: TGTGCCAGCAGTTCGAGCGGGAGGAGAGTGTGGGAGCAGTACTTC

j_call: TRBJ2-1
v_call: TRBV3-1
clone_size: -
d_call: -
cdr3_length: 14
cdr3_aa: CASSQGPNYNEQFF
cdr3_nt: TGTGCCAGCAGCCAAGGTCCCAACTACAATGAGCAGTTCTTC

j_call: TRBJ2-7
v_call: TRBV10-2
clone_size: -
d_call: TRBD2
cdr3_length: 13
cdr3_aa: CASERGEGTEQYF
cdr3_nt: TGCGCCAGCGAGAGAGGGGAGGGGACCGAGCAGTACTTC

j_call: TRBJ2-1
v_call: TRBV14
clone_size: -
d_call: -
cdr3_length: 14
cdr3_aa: CASSQRGPYNEQFF
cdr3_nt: TGTGCCAGCAGCCAACGGGGACCCTACAATGAGCAGTTCTTC

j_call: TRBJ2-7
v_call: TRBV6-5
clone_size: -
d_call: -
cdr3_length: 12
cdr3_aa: CASNRRENEQYF
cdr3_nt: TGTGCCAGCAACCGCAGGGAGAACGAGCAGTACTTC

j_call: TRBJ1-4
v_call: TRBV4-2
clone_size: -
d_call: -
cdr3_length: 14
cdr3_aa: CASSQDHGGEKLFF
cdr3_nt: TGTGCCAGCAGCCAAGATCACGGTGGTGAAAAACTGTTTTTT

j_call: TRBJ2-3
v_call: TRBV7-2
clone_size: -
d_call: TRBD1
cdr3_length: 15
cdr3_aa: CASNPDRGPTDTQYF
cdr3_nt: TGTGCCAGCAACCCTGACAGGGGGCCAACAGATACGCAGTATTTT

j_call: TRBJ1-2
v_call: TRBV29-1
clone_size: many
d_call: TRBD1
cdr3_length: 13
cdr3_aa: CSVDQGGHYGYTF
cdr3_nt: TGCAGCGTTGACCAAGGGGGCCACTATGGCTACACCTTC

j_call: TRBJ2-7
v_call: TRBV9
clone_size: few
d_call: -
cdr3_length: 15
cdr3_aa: CASSVDSASSYEQYF
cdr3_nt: TGTGCCAGCAGCGTAGATAGCGCAAGCTCCTACGAGCAGTACTTC

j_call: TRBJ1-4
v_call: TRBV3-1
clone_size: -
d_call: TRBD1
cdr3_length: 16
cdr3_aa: CASSQFPQGAGEKLFF
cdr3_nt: TGTGCCAGCAGCCAGTTTCCCCAGGGGGCGGGTGAAAAACTGTTTTTT

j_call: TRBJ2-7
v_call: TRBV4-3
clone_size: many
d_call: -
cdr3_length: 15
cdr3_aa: CASSLDRTPRFGQYF
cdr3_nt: TGCGCCAGCAGCTTAGACAGGACCCCTCGATTCGGGCAGTACTTC

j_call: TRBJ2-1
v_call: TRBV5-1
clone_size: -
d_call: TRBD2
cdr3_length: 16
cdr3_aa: CASSSNGRAGGNEQFF
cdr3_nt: TGCGCCAGCAGCTCCAACGGACGAGCGGGGGGGAATGAGCAGTTCTTC

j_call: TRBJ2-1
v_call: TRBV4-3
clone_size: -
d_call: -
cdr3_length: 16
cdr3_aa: CASSQSDSLIYNEQFF
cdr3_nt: TGCGCCAGCAGCCAGTCGGACTCATTAATTTACAATGAGCAGTTCTTC

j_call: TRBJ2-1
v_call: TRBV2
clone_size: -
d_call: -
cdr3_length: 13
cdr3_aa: CASSEGWYNEQFF
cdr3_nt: TGTGCCAGCAGTGAAGGTTGGTACAATGAGCAGTTCTTC

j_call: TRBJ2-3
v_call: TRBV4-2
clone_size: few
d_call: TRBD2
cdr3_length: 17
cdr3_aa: CASSQPGLAGGLDTQYF
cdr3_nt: TGTGCCAGCAGCCAACCGGGACTAGCGGGAGGCTTAGATACGCAGTATTTT

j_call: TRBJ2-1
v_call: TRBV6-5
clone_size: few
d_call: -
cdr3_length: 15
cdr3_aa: CASSYAKGRGNEQFF
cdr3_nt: TGTGCCAGCAGTTACGCGAAGGGCCGGGGGAATGAGCAGTTCTTC

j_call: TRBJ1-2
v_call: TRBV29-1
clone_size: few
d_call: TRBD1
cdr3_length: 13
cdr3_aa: CSVEKGQGYGYTF
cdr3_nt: TGCAGCGTTGAAAAGGGACAGGGATATGGCTACACCTTC

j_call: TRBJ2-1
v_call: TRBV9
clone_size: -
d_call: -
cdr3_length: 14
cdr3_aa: CASSVEGRGDEQFF
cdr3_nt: TGTGCCAGCAGCGTAGAGGGCAGGGGAGATGAGCAGTTCTTC

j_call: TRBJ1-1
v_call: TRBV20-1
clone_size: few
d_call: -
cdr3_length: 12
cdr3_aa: CSAGRRNTEAFF
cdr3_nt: TGCAGTGCGGGGCGGCGGAACACTGAAGCTTTCTTT

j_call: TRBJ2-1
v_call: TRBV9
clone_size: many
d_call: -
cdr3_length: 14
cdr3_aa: CASSAQGGYNEQFF
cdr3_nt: TGTGCCAGCAGCGCACAGGGGGGGTACAATGAGCAGTTCTTC

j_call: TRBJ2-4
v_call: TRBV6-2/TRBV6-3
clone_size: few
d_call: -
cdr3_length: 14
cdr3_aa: CASRNRDKENIQYF
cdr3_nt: TGTGCCAGCAGAAACCGGGACAAGGAAAACATTCAGTACTTC

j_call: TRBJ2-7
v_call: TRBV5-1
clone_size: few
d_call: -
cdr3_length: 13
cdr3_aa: CASSLRELYEQYF
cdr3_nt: TGCGCCAGCAGCTTGCGGGAACTCTACGAGCAGTACTTC

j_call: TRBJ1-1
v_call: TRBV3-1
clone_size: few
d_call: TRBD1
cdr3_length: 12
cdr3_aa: CASSRDRGRAFF
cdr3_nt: TGTGCCAGCAGCCGTGACAGGGGGCGGGCTTTCTTT